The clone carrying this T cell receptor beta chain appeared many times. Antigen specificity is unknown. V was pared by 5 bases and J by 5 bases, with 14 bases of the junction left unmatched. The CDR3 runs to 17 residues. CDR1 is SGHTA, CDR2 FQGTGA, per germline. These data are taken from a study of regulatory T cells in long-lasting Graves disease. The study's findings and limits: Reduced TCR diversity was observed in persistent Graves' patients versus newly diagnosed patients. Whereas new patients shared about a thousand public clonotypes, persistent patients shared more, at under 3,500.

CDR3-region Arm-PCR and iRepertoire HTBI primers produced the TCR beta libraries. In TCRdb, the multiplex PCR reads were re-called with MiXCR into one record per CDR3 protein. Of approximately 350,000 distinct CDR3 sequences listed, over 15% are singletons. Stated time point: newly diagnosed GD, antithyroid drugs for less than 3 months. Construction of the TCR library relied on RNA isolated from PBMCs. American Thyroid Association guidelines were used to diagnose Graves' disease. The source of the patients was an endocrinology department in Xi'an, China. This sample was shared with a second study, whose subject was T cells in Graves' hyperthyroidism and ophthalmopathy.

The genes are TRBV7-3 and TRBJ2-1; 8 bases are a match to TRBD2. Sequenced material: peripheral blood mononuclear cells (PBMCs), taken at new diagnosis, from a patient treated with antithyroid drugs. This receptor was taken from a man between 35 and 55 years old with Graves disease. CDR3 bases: TGTGCCAGCAGCGAACCCACGGGACTAGAGGGTCACAATGAGCAGTTCTTC. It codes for CASSEPTGLEGHNEQFF.